This T cell receptor (beta chain) was sequenced in a study of shared clonotypes between healthy human individuals. Overall study findings and caveats: Clonotype sharing among donors was expected to depend on sequencing depth. Unshared clonotypes carried lower generation probabilities than those common to all four donors. Larger estimated richness was generally seen in naive subsets than in memory subsets.

With respect to this clone: No antigen is known for it.

The CDR3 covers 16 residues. V shed 5 bases and J shed 5 bases, with 18 bases lying between them. CDR1 and CDR2 (germline): SEHNR, FQNEAQ (reference sequence). Deep was the level used in running the assay. Using immunoSEQ multiplex PCR, the repertoire was profiled, and TCRdb retains in-frame clones only, with some absent. The sample contains 2,500,000 or so clones, around 92% of which appear only once. The receptor was derived from a man aged 18 to 30 in good health. Some clones in this sample may be carry-over from other donors' samples. The J gene is TRBJ2-2, the V gene TRBV7-9; D may correspond to TRBD1 or TRBD2 (6 bases each). The sequenced material came from naive CD4+ T cells from PBMCs. Noted subset: CD45RA+ positively selected. CDR3 nucleotide sequence: TGTGCCAGCAGCCCCCTAGGGGGGCTTCGGACCGGGGAGCTGTTTTTT. It encodes CASSPLGGLRTGELFF.